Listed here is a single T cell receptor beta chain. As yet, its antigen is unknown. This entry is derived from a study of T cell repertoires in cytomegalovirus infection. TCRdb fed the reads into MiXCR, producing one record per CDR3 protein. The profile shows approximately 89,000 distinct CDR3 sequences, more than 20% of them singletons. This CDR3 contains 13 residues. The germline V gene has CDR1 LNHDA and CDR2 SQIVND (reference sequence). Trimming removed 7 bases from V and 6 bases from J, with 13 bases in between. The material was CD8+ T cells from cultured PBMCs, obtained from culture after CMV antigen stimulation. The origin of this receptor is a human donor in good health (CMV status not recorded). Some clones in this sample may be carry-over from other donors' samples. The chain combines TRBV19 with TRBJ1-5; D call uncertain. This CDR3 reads CASKRAPRQPQHF. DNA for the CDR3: TGTGCCAGTAAGAGGGCCCCCCGTCAGCCCCAGCATTTT. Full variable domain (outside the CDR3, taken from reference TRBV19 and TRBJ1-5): DGGITQSPKYLFRKEGQNVTLSCEQNLNHDAMYWYRQDPGQGLRLIYYSQIVNDFQKGDIAEGYSVSREKKESFPLTVTSAQKNPTAFYLCASKRAPRQPQHFGDGTRLSIL.